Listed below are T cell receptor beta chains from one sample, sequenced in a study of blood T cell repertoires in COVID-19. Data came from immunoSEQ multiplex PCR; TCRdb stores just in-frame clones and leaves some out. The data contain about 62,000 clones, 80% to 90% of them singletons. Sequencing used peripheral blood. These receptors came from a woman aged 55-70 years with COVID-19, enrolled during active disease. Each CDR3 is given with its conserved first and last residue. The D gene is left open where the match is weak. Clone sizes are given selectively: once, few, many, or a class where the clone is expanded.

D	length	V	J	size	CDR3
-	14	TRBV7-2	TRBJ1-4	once	CASSLGGGNEKLFF
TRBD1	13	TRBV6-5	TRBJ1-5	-	CASNQDRAQPQHF
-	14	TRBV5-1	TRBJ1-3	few	CASAPLSSGNTIYF
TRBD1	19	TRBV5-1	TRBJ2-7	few	CASSFLPGQGAGTRLEQYF
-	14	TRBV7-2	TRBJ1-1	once	CASRHDRVGTEAFF
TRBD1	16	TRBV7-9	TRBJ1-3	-	CASSLGNRGPGNTIYF
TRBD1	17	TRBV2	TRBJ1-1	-	CASSDGQGKTVNTEAFF
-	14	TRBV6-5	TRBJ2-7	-	CASSRGTRAYEQYF
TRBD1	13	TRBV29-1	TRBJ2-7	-	CSVERDRGYEQYF
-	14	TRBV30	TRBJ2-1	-	CAWGRGNSYNEQFF
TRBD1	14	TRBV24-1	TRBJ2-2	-	CATSRDRRTGELFF
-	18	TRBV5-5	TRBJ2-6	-	CASSFSGGDHSGANVLTF
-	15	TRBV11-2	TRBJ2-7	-	CASSFASASSYEQYF
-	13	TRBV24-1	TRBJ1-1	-	CATSDRRGTEAFF
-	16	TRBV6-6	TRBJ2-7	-	CASSYRVGGTAYEQYF
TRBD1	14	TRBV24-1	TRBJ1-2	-	CATSGTGQGDGYTF
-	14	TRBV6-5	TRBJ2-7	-	CASSYSTKESEQYF
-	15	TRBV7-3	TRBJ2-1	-	CASSLIPPPVNEQFF
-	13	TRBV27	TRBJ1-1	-	CASSRQVEVRAFF
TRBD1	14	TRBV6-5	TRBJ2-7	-	CASSPGTGVFEQYF
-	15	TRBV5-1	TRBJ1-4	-	CASSLVGRSNEKLFF
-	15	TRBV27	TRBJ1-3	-	CASRTLGSIGNTIYF
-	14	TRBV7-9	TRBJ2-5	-	CASSPAGMWETQYF
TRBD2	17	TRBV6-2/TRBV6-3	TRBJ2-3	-	CASSYRLAGGYRDTQYF
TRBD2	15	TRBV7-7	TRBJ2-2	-	CASSSQRENTGELFF
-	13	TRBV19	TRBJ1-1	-	CASSGAVGTEAFF
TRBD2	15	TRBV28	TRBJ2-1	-	CASSSLAGIYNEQFF
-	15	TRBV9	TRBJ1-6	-	CASSVATGTFSSLHF
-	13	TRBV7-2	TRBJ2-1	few	CASTLSSYNEQFF
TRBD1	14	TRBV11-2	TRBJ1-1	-	CATTPGQWNTEAFF
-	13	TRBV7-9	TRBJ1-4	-	CASSLPGLEKLFF
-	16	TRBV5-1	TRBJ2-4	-	CASSLVGRIAKNIQYF
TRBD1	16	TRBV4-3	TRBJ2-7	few	CASSQDLGTGADEQYF
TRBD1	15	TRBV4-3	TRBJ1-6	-	CASSQLPTGDSPLHF
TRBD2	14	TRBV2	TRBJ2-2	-	CASKGTINTGELFF
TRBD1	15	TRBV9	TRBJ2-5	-	CASSLQGKEEETQYF
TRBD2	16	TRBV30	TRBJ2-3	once	CAWSVPMGGGTDTQYF
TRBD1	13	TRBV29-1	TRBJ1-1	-	CSVGSGGNTEAFF
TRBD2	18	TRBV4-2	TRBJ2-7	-	CASSHHQGLAGEPYEQYF
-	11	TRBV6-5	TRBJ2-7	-	CASSRGNEQYF
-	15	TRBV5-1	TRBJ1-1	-	CASSLGTGINTEAFF
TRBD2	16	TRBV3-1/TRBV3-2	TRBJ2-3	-	CASSQDVGLAPDTQYF
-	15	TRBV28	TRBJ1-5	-	CASFSLGGSNQPQHF
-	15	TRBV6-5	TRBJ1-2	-	CASSSPSEGDYGYTF
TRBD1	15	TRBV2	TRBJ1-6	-	CASQRDRGYNSPLHF
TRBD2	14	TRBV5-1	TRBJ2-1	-	CASRTSGPYNEQFF
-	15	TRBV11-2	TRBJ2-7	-	CASSLAWGFNYEQYF
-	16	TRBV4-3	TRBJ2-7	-	CASSQSDTPYPYEQYF
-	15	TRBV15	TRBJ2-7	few	CATSRGTDLPYEQYF
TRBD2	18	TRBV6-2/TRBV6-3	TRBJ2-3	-	CASSFSTTSGTSTDTQYF
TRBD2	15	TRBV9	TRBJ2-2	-	CASRPAGGLTGELFF
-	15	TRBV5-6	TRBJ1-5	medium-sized	CASSLVQAPNQPQHF
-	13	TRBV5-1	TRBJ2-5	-	CASSLQGPETQYF
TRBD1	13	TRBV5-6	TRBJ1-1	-	CASSPTGGAGAFF
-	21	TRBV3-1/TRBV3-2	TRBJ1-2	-	CASSPITGLDVRAVPNYGYTF